The subject of this entry is one TCR beta chain. This specimen belongs to a study of blood T cell repertoires in COVID-19. In the original analysis: Reference gene primer amplification in the assay estimated nucleated cell counts. Profiled with immunoSEQ multiplex PCR; TCRdb holds only in-frame clones, not every one. Clone size and V and J calls were adopted from that table, with D and trimming inferred from the DNA. The table has approximately 160,000 clones, more than 85% seen once. Between the trimmed V and J ends, which lost 0 bases and 6 bases, there was a span of 18 bases. Germline V gene sequence: CDR1 LNHNV, CDR2 YYDKDF (reference sequence). CDR3 length equals 17 residues.

V gene TRBV15 combines with J gene TRBJ1-5; TRBD1 is a possible D gene (6 bases). Sample: peripheral blood. This sequence was found in a man over 45 with acute or convalescent COVID-19. Here the CDR3 DNA reads TGTGCCACCAGCAGAGATAAGAGAGGGGGGGCGGGTCAGCCCCAGCATTTT. This gives the protein CATSRDKRGGAGQPQHF.